A selection of T cell receptor beta chains follows, all from one sample in a study of T cell responses to AZD1222 COVID-19 vaccine. Sequencing used immunoSEQ multiplex PCR; TCRdb keeps in-frame clones, though not all of them. The sample contains 130,000 to 150,000 clones, less than 95% of which appear only once. The sequences come from peripheral blood, collected on day 0 of AZD1222 vaccination. The receptors were sampled from an adult in good health. CDR3s leave out the opening cysteine and the closing phenylalanine or tryptophan. The D gene is left open where the match is weak.

V gene	D gene	CDR3 length	J gene	CDR3 protein
TRBV11-3	TRBD2	14	TRBJ2-3	ASSLGDGGFGDTQY
TRBV18	NA	13	TRBJ1-1	ASSPLGDMNTEAF
TRBV4-1	TRBD2	13	TRBJ2-7	ASSPLAGVVREQY
TRBV10-3	TRBD1	11	TRBJ1-2	AISSGTDYGYT
TRBV19	NA	14	TRBJ2-7	ASSIDIEEQGYEQY
TRBV24-1	TRBD2	13	TRBJ2-1	ATSDTSGRATEQF
TRBV18	TRBD1	13	TRBJ1-3	ASSLQGVSGNTIY
TRBV6-5	TRBD1	11	TRBJ1-2	ASRHTGEDGYT
TRBV9	NA	13	TRBJ2-7	ASSVGVGGSYEQY
TRBV4-1	TRBD1	14	TRBJ2-7	ASSQVSGTGSYEQY
TRBV5-5	NA	12	TRBJ1-5	ASSVDTLNQPQH
TRBV12-3/TRBV12-4	NA	10	TRBJ2-4	ASSIFKDIQY
TRBV19	NA	11	TRBJ1-6	ASRTGYDSPLH
TRBV27	TRBD2	15	TRBJ2-3	ASSRGGGHGSTDTQY
TRBV4-1	NA	13	TRBJ1-1	ASSQERWGNIEAF
TRBV3-1/TRBV3-2	TRBD1	12	TRBJ2-7	ASSRSGTVYEQY
TRBV19	NA	14	TRBJ1-3	ASTRSSGAGGNTIY
TRBV6-2/TRBV6-3	TRBD2	12	TRBJ2-3	ASSLSGRTDTQY
TRBV24-1	NA	14	TRBJ2-5	ATSDIGQGGLETQY
TRBV15	NA	14	TRBJ1-1	ATSRDLSIGNTEAF
TRBV12-5	NA	13	TRBJ2-1	ASGLEAGRVAEQF
TRBV9	NA	14	TRBJ1-4	ASSSQSGRTNEKLF
TRBV6-5	NA	10	TRBJ1-2	ASSFLGESYT
TRBV4-1	NA	9	TRBJ2-1	ASSHDFEQF
TRBV19	TRBD1	14	TRBJ1-1	ASSSTGVVLATEAF
TRBV6-5	TRBD1	13	TRBJ1-4	ASSRRGQPNEKLF
TRBV24-1	TRBD2	14	TRBJ2-5	ATSDFSGRGGETQY
TRBV7-9	NA	13	TRBJ1-3	ASSFSSSSGNTIY
TRBV15	NA	16	TRBJ1-2	ATSRDLTTERSNYGYT
TRBV10-2	NA	14	TRBJ2-3	ASSDPGAGSPDTQY
TRBV25-1	NA	10	TRBJ1-2	ASSELRVGYT
TRBV9	NA	11	TRBJ2-5	ASSVGGAETQY
TRBV28	TRBD2	15	TRBJ2-1	ASSPPVLAGVYNEQF
TRBV6-5	NA	13	TRBJ1-1	ASIQPRGRNTEAF
TRBV30	NA	12	TRBJ1-2	ASPGVGLAYGYT
TRBV14	NA	14	TRBJ1-1	ASSQEGRGVRTEAF
TRBV29-1	NA	13	TRBJ1-1	SVDDGYTVNTEAF
TRBV9	TRBD2	15	TRBJ2-1	ASSVASRGSSYNEQF
TRBV19	NA	11	TRBJ1-2	ASSIGRSYGYT
TRBV19	NA	13	TRBJ2-7	ASSMGRGWGYEQY
TRBV18	TRBD1	13	TRBJ1-5	ASSPQTGSNQPQH
TRBV7-3	TRBD1	13	TRBJ2-1	ASSLTGTAYNEQF
TRBV24-1	NA	16	TRBJ1-6	ATSESGIWVSYNSPLH
TRBV5-4	NA	13	TRBJ1-1	ASSLGQARNTEAF
TRBV5-1	NA	12	TRBJ1-1	ASSLAARGTEAF
TRBV7-9	TRBD2	13	TRBJ2-1	ASSFLAGADGEQF
TRBV10-3	TRBD2	11	TRBJ2-3	AISLGLPDTQY
TRBV19	TRBD1	13	TRBJ2-6	ASSTQGAGANVLT
TRBV3-1/TRBV3-2	TRBD1	12	TRBJ2-1	ASSQGTGIHEQF
TRBV19	NA	12	TRBJ1-5	ASSATGGSQPQH
TRBV4-1	TRBD2	15	TRBJ2-1	ASSHLPGTSAYNEQF
TRBV15	NA	13	TRBJ1-5	ATEPGLVSNQPQH
TRBV7-2	NA	16	TRBJ2-1	ASSLFGLGGSSYNEQF
TRBV7-9	NA	11	TRBJ2-7	ASSDPNAYEQY
TRBV12-3/TRBV12-4	NA	11	TRBJ2-1	ASKQRTYNEQF
TRBV5-6	NA	11	TRBJ1-1	ASSLFRNTEAF
TRBV4-2	NA	13	TRBJ1-1	ASSQDEGGYTEAF
TRBV29-1	TRBD1	12	TRBJ1-1	SGSGTEVRGSAF
TRBV19	NA	9	TRBJ2-1	ASFGHNEQF